The sequence of this T cell receptor (beta chain) was determined in a study of monozygotic twins with cystic fibrosis. Germline V gene sequence: CDR1 SGHVS, CDR2 FNYEAQ. The CDR3 has 13 residues. Trimming took 1 base from V and 4 from J, leaving 6 bases between them. Clones were read by immunoSEQ multiplex PCR, and TCRdb kept only the in-frame ones, dropping some. The sample has approximately 36,000 clones, 75% to 95% seen once. The V call is TRBV7-6, the J call TRBJ2-3; unclear D gene. This receptor was taken from a boy younger than 10 with cystic fibrosis. The sequenced sample was blood. The CDR3 is CASSLVVSDTQYF. The CDR3, as DNA: TGTGCCAGCAGCTTAGTTGTGTCAGATACGCAGTATTTT.